Included here is one T cell receptor beta chain sequence, with context. The antigen it recognizes is unknown. The sample holds no much larger clone one base away, and base qualities are not on file. This specimen comes from a study of Graves' ophthalmopathy and Graves' hyperthyroidism (dated by TCRdb to the late 2010s). Looking at the study overall: Hyperthyroidism was considered stable if no progression to ophthalmopathy occurred within 18 months of follow-up. After sampling, hyperthyroidism patients received methimazole starting at 30 mg daily, and ophthalmopathy patients received high-dose intravenous methylprednisolone. The study used TCR beta repertoire signatures to distinguish Graves' ophthalmopathy from Graves' hyperthyroidism and to predict progression to ophthalmopathy. In total, under 150 blood samples were TCR-sequenced: approximately 42 ophthalmopathy, some 75 hyperthyroidism and some 17 hyperthyroidism-to-ophthalmopathy patients. A discovery set of about a hundred patients (43 ophthalmopathy, fewer than 60 stable hyperthyroidism) was enrolled to explore V-J signatures distinguishing ophthalmopathy from hyperthyroidism. An independent validation cohort comprised 18 hyperthyroidism patients and about 16 patients who later progressed from hyperthyroidism to ophthalmopathy. In roughly 6 hyperthyroidism patients, T-cell repertoires of thyroid tissue and blood were compared.

The hyperthyroidism patients were 18 to 65 years old and newly diagnosed, with a disease duration of less than 2 months. Patients were excluded if they had other autoimmune diseases, uncontrolled infections, pregnancy or lactation. Clinical symptoms, serum thyroxine, TRAb, thyroid ultrasound and orbital computed tomography were used for diagnosis. Trizol reagent was used to extract the total RNA, and its quality was then checked on an Agilent 2100 Bioanalyzer. TCR beta CDR3 regions were amplified from RNA transcripts for repertoire sequencing. The first round of RT-PCR was done with HTBI primers and the Qiagen OneStep RT-PCR kit, and was followed by a second round of multiplex PCR, then size selection and purification. Libraries were sequenced on an Illumina HiSeq2000 using paired-end 100 bp reads. For the original study's pipeline: SOAPnuke was used to process the reads, throwing out any read that had adapters, had uncalled bases, had a mean Phred below 15, or lacked an exact constant-primer or identifier match. COPE v1.2.5 was used to merge the high-quality paired reads. Each unique nucleotide sequence was defined as a clonotype, and clonotypes were aligned to IMGT TRB V, D and J references with MiTCR v1.1. Only V-J combinations with frequency above 0.0001 were analysed, covering about 99% of repertoires. For each V-J combination, a TCR clonal expansion and chaos score was defined as F50 clonal expansion divided by the chaos observed in the TCRdist matrix. Welch's t-statistics and random forest were used to narrow the features down to 13 V-J combinations, which were then fed into a naive Bayes classifier. Thyroid-blood repertoire similarity was quantified with the Morisita-Horn index. In-frame beta chains were kept once TCRdb had trimmed the public reads at Q25 with fastp and called clones with MiXCR. Each CDR3 protein appears once, grouped with its most common genes and DNA. TCRdb, not the authors, supplied the V and J calls. This sample is represented by about 1.1 million distinct CDR3 sequences; 35% to 45% of them were singletons. The top ten clones comprise over 8.5% of the sample.

The research as a whole found: In cross-validation, the 13-signature model distinguished ophthalmopathy from stable hyperthyroidism with more than 85% sensitivity and roughly 81% specificity, while in the test set the corresponding values were roughly 80% and 75%. In validation, the model predicted ophthalmopathy progression with about 71% sensitivity and approximately 78% specificity; roughly eleven predicted patients were CT-confirmed with GO in a median of approximately 6.5 months. No statistical method was used to predetermine the sample size, and group allocation was not hidden from the investigators. Most expanded thyroid clonotypes with a frequency above 0.001 also appeared in blood, which suggests that blood repertoires may reflect the immune response in the thyroid.

Sequences SGHTA (CDR1) and FQGTGA (CDR2) are obtained from the germline V gene. V loses 3 bases of germline sequence and J loses 1 base, and the interval between the two ends is 7 bases. Its CDR3 holds 14 amino acids, cysteine through phenylalanine. Just CDR3 DNA is preserved here, 42 bases in frame from base 1. The receptor comes from an adult man with Graves' hyperthyroidism. The sequenced sample consisted of peripheral blood or thyroid tissue (not recorded which). Recombination linked TRBV7-3 to TRBJ1-5, with the D gene too uncertain to name. The CDR3 here reads CASSFMSSNQPQHF. The base sequence is TGTGCCAGCAGCTTTATGTCAAGCAATCAGCCCCAGCATTTT.